This T cell receptor beta chain came from a study of T-cell reconstitution after alpha-beta-depleted transplantation in children. Study-level findings and limits: Roughly two months post-transplant, alpha-beta T cells reportedly originated from several hundred graft clones that had expanded.

This CDR3 contains 15 residues. Trimming stripped 3 bases from V and 2 bases from J, with 11 bases between. In germline, CDR1 is KGHDR, CDR2 SFDVKD. During its preparation, the TCRbeta library received unique molecular identifiers. TCRdb re-called the PCR reads with MiXCR, one entry per CDR3 protein. The sample yields 60,000 to 85,000 distinct CDR3 sequences, roughly 20% seen once. This clonotype was seen more than once but under ten times. The antigen is not known. This sequence originates from a male patient between 2 and 10 years old who had a stem cell transplant for acute lymphoblastic leukemia, so the T cells may come from the graft donor. The sample here was PBMCs, mostly from graft donor cells, taken 360 days after TCRalphabeta/CD19-depleted stem cell transplant. The chain uses TRBV24-1 and TRBJ2-3, with D perhaps TRBD2 (6 bases). The CDR3 sequence: CATSDERAYTDTQYF. As DNA, the CDR3 is TGTGCCACCAGTGATGAGCGGGCCTACACAGATACGCAGTATTTT.